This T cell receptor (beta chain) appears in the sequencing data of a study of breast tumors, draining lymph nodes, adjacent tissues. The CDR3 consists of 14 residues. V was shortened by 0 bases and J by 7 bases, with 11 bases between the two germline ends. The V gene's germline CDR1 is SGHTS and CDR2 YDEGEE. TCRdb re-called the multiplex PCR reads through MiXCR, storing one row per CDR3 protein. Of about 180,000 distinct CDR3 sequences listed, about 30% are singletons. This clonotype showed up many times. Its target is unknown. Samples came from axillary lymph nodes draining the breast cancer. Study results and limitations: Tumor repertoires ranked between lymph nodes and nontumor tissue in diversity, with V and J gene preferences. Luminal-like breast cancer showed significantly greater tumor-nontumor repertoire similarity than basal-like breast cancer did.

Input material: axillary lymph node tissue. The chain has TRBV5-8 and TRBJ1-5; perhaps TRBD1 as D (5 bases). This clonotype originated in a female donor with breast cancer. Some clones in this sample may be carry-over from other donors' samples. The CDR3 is CASSLDQGVQPQHF. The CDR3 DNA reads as TGTGCCAGCAGCTTGGATCAGGGTGTACAGCCCCAGCATTTT.